The 14 T cell receptor beta chains below come from one sample, sequenced in a study of T cell responses to AZD1222 COVID-19 vaccine. Here immunoSEQ multiplex PCR was the method, and the copy in TCRdb shows in-frame clones only, minus some. This table holds 33,000 or so clones, around 87% found once. This material consisted of peripheral blood, taken 28 days after the second AZD1222 dose. The receptor source for this set is an adult who received the AZD1222 COVID-19 vaccine.

The gene calls are TRBV12-3 or TRBV12-4 and TRBJ2-3, with unresolved D. V was cut by 0 bases and J by 0 bases, with 1 base left in between. The CDR3 contains 13 residues. The CDR3 nucleotides are TGTGCCAGCAGTTTAGCCAGCACAGATACGCAGTATTTT. This translates into CASSLASTDTQYF.

The chain couples TRBV7-2 to TRBJ2-7; 10 positions match TRBD1. This CDR3 has 13 residues. The V gene's germline CDR1 is SGHTA and CDR2 FQGNSA. J was trimmed by 7 bases and V by 3 bases; bases with no gene match: 3. The CDR3 nucleotides are TGTGCCAGCAGCTTCGACAGGGGGCTTGAGCAGTACTTC. Translation: CASSFDRGLEQYF.

Only one count was recorded for this clone. The chain employs TRBV21-1 and TRBJ2-2; the D segment call TRBD2 is taken from the table without a DNA check. TRBV21-1 is reported as a pseudogene. This CDR3 comprises 18 residues. The CDR3 spells CASSTPRLAGGNTGELFF. In nucleotides, the CDR3 is TGTGCCAGCAGCACTCCAAGACTAGCGGGGGGGAACACCGGGGAGCTGTTTTTT.

The genes are TRBV19 and TRBJ2-7; D uncertain. This CDR3 is 13 amino acids long. Trimming took off 3 bases at V and 1 base at J, with 7 bases between the two ends. Germline loops: CDR1 LNHDA, CDR2 SQIVND (reference sequence). DNA of the CDR3: TGTGCCAGTAGTATTTACAGATCCTACGAGCAGTACTTC. The encoded protein is CASSIYRSYEQYF. Supplemented by reference TRBV19 and TRBJ2-7, the full variable domain reads DGGITQSPKYLFRKEGQNVTLSCEQNLNHDAMYWYRQDPGQGLRLIYYSQIVNDFQKGDIAEGYSVSREKKESFPLTVTSAQKNPTAFYLCASSIYRSYEQYFGPGTRLTVT.

The chain carries TRBV19 and TRBJ2-2, with 8 bases identical to TRBD1. CDR1 and CDR2 from the germline V gene are LNHDA and SQIVND (reference sequence). V trimming: 5 bases; J trimming: 1 base; junction bases outside the gene matches: 3. CDR3 size: 15 residues. The CDR3, as DNA: TGTGCCAGTAGTTGGGGGACAGGGAACACCGGGGAGCTGTTTTTT. Translating gives CASSWGTGNTGELFF. Complete variable domain (other parts from reference TRBV19 and TRBJ2-2): DGGITQSPKYLFRKEGQNVTLSCEQNLNHDAMYWYRQDPGQGLRLIYYSQIVNDFQKGDIAEGYSVSREKKESFPLTVTSAQKNPTAFYLCASSWGTGNTGELFFGEGSRLTVL.

The chain employs TRBV12-3 or TRBV12-4 and TRBJ2-7, with TRBD1 matching over 11 bases. The trim removed 6 bases at V and 7 bases at J, leaving 5 bases unmatched. The CDR3 spans 13 residues. The CDR3 DNA is TGTGCCAGCAGACCGGACAGGGGGCAGGAGCAGTACTTC. Protein sequence: CASRPDRGQEQYF.

The chain uses TRBV10-3 and TRBJ2-7; D perhaps matches TRBD2 (5 bases). CDR1 is ENHRY, CDR2 SYGVKD, per germline. Trimming took 4 bases from V and 2 from J, leaving 9 bases between them. CDR3 length: 13 residues. For the CDR3, the DNA is TGTGCCATCAGTGGGGGAGTCGCCTACGAGCAGTACTTC. This codes for CAISGGVAYEQYF.

This clone has a single count. The chain uses TRBV4-2 and TRBJ1-1, with a possible D match to TRBD1 (6 bases). The CDR3 is 15 residues long. Germline V lookup: CDR1 LGHNA, CDR2 YNFKEQ. Trimming took 0 bases from V and 1 from J, leaving 9 bases between them. Written as DNA, the CDR3 is TGTGCCAGCAGCCAAGATCCGGGGGCGAACACTGAAGCTTTCTTT. It codes for CASSQDPGANTEAFF.

There are a few counts of this clone. The chain carries TRBV7-2 and TRBJ2-7; 7 bases are a match to TRBD2. The germline V gene encodes CDR1 SGHTA and CDR2 FQGNSA. The junction had 2 bases not matched to a gene; V was cut back by 0 bases and J by 0 bases. CDR3 size: 15 residues. This CDR3 reads CASSLASGTSYEQYF. CDR3 DNA sequence: TGTGCCAGCAGCTTAGCCAGCGGGACCTCCTACGAGCAGTACTTC.

The gene calls are TRBV6-5 and TRBJ1-5; TRBD1 might be the D (6 bases). V lost 0 bases and J 5 bases, leaving 11 bases between the germline ends. Per germline, CDR1 MNHEY and CDR2 SVGAGI. CDR3 length: 15 amino acids. The CDR3: CASSYSWTVDQPQHF. The CDR3 DNA follows: TGTGCCAGCAGTTACTCGTGGACAGTTGATCAGCCCCAGCATTTT.

The genes are TRBV9 and TRBJ2-7; 11 bases align to TRBD2. Germline V gene data show CDR1 as SGDLS and CDR2 as YYNGEE. This CDR3 has 15 residues. V shed 2 bases, J shed 3 bases, and the junction held 4 bases outside the gene matches. CDR3 sequence (DNA): TGTGCCAGCAGCGTTAGCGGGGGGGGTAACTACGAGCAGTACTTC. Translated: CASSVSGGGNYEQYF.

The V call is TRBV19, the J call TRBJ1-5; D perhaps matches TRBD1 (6 bases). Germline loops: CDR1 LNHDA, CDR2 SQIVND (reference sequence). This CDR3 comprises 15 residues. Trimming removed 4 bases from V and 5 bases from J, with 15 bases in between. The CDR3, as DNA: TGTGCCAGTAGTAGGGGGGGCAGGGGTCATCAGCCCCAGCATTTT. Translated, it gives CASSRGGRGHQPQHF.

The chain uses TRBV5-1 and TRBJ1-5; 9 bases map to TRBD1. In germline, CDR1 is SGHRS, CDR2 YFSETQ. CDR3 length: 15 amino acids. Trimming took 4 bases from V and 6 from J; bases not matched to a gene: 8. DNA for the CDR3: TGCGCCAGCAGCCTACAGGGGGCTGACGGTCAGCCCCAGCATTTT. Its protein is CASSLQGADGQPQHF.

The J gene is TRBJ1-2, the V gene TRBV5-4, with D possibly matching TRBD1 (5 bases). The V end lost 0 bases, the J end lost 6 bases, and 15 bases lay between the germline ends. Germline lookup yields CDR1 SGHNT and CDR2 YYREEE (reference sequence). This CDR3 region has 15 residues. CDR3 in DNA: TGTGCCAGCAGCTTGGAGTTATGGGGGATGGATGGCTACACCTTC. It is translated as CASSLELWGMDGYTF.